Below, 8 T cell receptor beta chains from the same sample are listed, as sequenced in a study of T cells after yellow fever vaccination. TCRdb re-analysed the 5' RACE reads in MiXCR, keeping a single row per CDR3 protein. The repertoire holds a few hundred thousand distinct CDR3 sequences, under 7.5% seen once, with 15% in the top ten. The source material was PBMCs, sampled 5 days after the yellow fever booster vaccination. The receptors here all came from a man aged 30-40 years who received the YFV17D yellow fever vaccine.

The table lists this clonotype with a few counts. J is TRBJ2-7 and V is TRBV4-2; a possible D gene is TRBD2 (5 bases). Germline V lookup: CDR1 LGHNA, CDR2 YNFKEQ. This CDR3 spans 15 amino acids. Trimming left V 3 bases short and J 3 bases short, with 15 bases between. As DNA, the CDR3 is TGTGCCAGCAGCCATCTGGGCGGAGAGGGCTACGAGCAGTACTTC. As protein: CASSHLGGEGYEQYF.

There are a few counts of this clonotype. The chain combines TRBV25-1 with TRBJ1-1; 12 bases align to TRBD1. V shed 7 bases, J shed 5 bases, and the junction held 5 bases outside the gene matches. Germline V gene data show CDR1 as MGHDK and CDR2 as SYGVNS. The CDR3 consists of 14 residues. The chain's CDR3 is CASMGQGAYTEAFF. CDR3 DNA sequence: TGTGCCAGCATGGGACAGGGGGCTTATACTGAAGCTTTCTTT.

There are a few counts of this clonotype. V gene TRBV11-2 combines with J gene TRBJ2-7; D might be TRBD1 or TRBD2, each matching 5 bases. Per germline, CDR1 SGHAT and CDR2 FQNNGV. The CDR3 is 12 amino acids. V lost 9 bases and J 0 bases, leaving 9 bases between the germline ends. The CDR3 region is CASPGRSYEQYF. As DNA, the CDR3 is TGTGCCAGTCCGGGGCGCTCCTACGAGCAGTACTTC.

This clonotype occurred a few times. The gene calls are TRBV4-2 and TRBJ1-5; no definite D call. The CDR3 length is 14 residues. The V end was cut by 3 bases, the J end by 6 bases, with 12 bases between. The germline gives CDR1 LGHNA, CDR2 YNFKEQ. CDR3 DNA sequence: TGTGCCAGCAGCCAGGGGTTACTCCCTCAGCCCCAGCATTTT. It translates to CASSQGLLPQPQHF.

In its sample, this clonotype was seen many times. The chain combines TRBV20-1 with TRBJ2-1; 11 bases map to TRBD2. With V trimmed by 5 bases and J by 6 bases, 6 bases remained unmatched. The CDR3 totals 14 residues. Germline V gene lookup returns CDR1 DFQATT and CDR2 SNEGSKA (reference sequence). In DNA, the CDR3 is TGCAGTGCTTCCTCCGGGACTAGCGGCAATGAGCAGTTCTTC. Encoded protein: CSASSGTSGNEQFF.

The CDR3 is CASRRTGGVYEQYF. The CDR3 DNA reads TGTGCCAGCAGACGGACAGGGGGCGTCTACGAGCAGTACTTC. V gene TRBV28 combines with J gene TRBJ2-7; TRBD1 matches 11 bases. After removal of 6 bases from V and 3 bases from J, the junction contained 4 bases not matched to a gene. Germline loops: CDR1 MDHEN, CDR2 SYDVKM. This CDR3 comprises 14 residues.

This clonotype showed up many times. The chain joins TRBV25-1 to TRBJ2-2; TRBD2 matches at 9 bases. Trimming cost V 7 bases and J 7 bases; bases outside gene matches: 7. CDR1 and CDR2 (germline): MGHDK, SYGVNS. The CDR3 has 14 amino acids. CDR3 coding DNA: TGTGCCAGCACCGAAGCGGGAGGTGGCGGGGAGCTGTTTTTT. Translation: CASTEAGGGGELFF.

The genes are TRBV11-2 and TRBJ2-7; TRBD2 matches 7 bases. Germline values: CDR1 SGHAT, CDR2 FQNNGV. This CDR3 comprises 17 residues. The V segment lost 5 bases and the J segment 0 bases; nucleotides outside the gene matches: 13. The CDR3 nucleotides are TGTGCCAGCAGCCTTACGTCAGGCGGGAGCGCCTCCTACGAGCAGTACTTC. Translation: CASSLTSGGSASYEQYF.